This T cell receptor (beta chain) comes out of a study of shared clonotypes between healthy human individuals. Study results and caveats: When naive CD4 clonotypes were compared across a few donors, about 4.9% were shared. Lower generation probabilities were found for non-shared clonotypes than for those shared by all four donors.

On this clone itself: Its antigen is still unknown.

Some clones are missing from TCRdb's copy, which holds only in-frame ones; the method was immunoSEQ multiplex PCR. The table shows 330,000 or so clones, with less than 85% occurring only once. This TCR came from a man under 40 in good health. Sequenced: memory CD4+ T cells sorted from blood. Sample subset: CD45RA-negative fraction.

The CDR3: CASSFPGVASSGNTIYF. The CDR3 DNA reads TGTGCCAGCAGTTTCCCCGGGGTCGCCAGCTCTGGAAACACCATATATTTT. The chain combines TRBV28 with TRBJ1-3; no firm D call. The CDR3 runs to 17 residues. Germline V gene sequence: CDR1 MDHEN, CDR2 SYDVKM. V lost 3 bases, J lost 0 bases, and 15 bases lay in between.